This is a list of T cell receptor beta chains from one sample in a study of T cells in Graves' hyperthyroidism and ophthalmopathy. From the multiplex PCR reads, TCRdb called clonotypes with MiXCR, one entry per CDR3 protein. The data contain under 750,000 distinct CDR3 sequences, 18% of them singletons. Sequencing used blood. Receptor source: a woman between 50 and 59 years old with Graves' hyperthyroidism that later progressed to Graves' ophthalmopathy. The CDR3 runs from the conserved cysteine through the conserved F or W. Fields, in order: CDR3 protein, CDR3 DNA, D gene, CDR3 length, clone size, V gene, J gene. The D gene is left open where the match is weak. Clone size is stated in some rows and not others, as once, few, many or a class when expanded.

CDR3: CSASVGMNEQFF; DNA: TGCAGTGCTAGCGTGGGGATGAATGAGCAGTTCTTC; D: -; length: 12; size: -; V: TRBV20-1; J: TRBJ2-1
CDR3: CASSPRKGIDTEAFF; DNA: TGTGCCAGCAGTCCGAGGAAGGGGATCGACACTGAAGCTTTCTTT; D: -; length: 15; size: few; V: TRBV5-6; J: TRBJ1-1
CDR3: CASSERRIALGANVLTF; DNA: TGTGCCAGCAGTGAGAGGAGAATAGCTCTTGGGGCCAACGTCCTGACTTTC; D: -; length: 17; size: -; V: TRBV2; J: TRBJ2-6
CDR3: CASSSDRGEQYF; DNA: TGTGCCAGCAGCTCGGACAGGGGCGAGCAGTACTTC; D: TRBD1; length: 12; size: -; V: TRBV7-3; J: TRBJ2-7
CDR3: CSARESSGESNEKLFF; DNA: TGCAGTGCTAGAGAGAGCTCGGGGGAGTCAAATGAAAAACTGTTTTTT; D: -; length: 16; size: -; V: TRBV20-1; J: TRBJ1-4
CDR3: CASSGGTGEAFF; DNA: TGCGCCAGCAGTGGAGGGACAGGTGAAGCTTTCTTT; D: TRBD1; length: 12; size: few; V: TRBV5-1; J: TRBJ1-1
CDR3: CASSVVATNEKLFF; DNA: TGTGCCAGCAGCGTAGTTGCAACTAATGAAAAACTGTTTTTT; D: -; length: 14; size: -; V: TRBV7-9; J: TRBJ1-4
CDR3: CASSLGSTGVGTEAFF; DNA: TGTGCCAGCAGCTTGGGTTCGACAGGGGTCGGCACTGAAGCTTTCTTT; D: TRBD1; length: 16; size: many; V: TRBV11-2; J: TRBJ1-1
CDR3: CASSSTGTEQYF; DNA: TGTGCCAGCAGTTCAACAGGGACCGAGCAGTACTTC; D: -; length: 12; size: many; V: TRBV6-5; J: TRBJ2-7
CDR3: CSARARANTEAFF; DNA: TGCAGTGCTAGAGCCAGGGCGAACACTGAAGCTTTCTTT; D: -; length: 13; size: many; V: TRBV20-1; J: TRBJ1-1
CDR3: CASSPDTQETRYF; DNA: TGCGCCAGCAGCCCAGACACCCAAGAGACCCGGTACTTC; D: -; length: 13; size: -; V: TRBV5-1; J: TRBJ2-5
CDR3: CASSQKGTREQFF; DNA: TGTGCCAGCAGCCAAAAGGGGACAAGGGAGCAGTTCTTC; D: -; length: 13; size: -; V: TRBV3-1; J: TRBJ2-1
CDR3: CASSHGLAGGPDTGELFF; DNA: TGTGCCAGCAGTCATGGACTAGCGGGGGGGCCGGACACCGGGGAGCTGTTTTTT; D: TRBD2; length: 18; size: -; V: TRBV6-1; J: TRBJ2-2
CDR3: CASSIGGQAFF; DNA: TGTGCCAGTAGTATTGGAGGGCAAGCTTTCTTT; D: -; length: 11; size: -; V: TRBV19; J: TRBJ1-1
CDR3: CASSPFGGRVLSSYNEQFF; DNA: TGTGCCAGCAGTCCCTTCGGGGGCCGGGTTTTAAGCTCCTACAATGAGCAGTTCTTC; D: -; length: 19; size: few; V: TRBV2; J: TRBJ2-1
CDR3: CSVETRGGGEQFF; DNA: TGCAGCGTTGAAACCAGGGGGGGGGGTGAGCAGTTCTTC; D: -; length: 13; size: -; V: TRBV29-1; J: TRBJ2-1
CDR3: CASSRGNNEKLFF; DNA: TGCGCCAGCAGCCGGGGAAATAATGAAAAACTGTTTTTT; D: -; length: 13; size: -; V: TRBV5-1; J: TRBJ1-4
CDR3: CASSPTGAYGYTF; DNA: TGTGCCAGCAGCCCGACGGGGGCCTACGGCTACACCTTC; D: -; length: 13; size: many; V: TRBV3-1; J: TRBJ1-2
CDR3: CASTPGSVSNTEAFF; DNA: TGCGCCAGCACCCCAGGGTCTGTCTCGAACACTGAAGCTTTCTTT; D: -; length: 15; size: many; V: TRBV5-1; J: TRBJ1-1
CDR3: CASSQGTTNEQFF; DNA: TGTGCCAGCAGCCAAGGGACTACCAATGAGCAGTTCTTC; D: TRBD2; length: 13; size: many; V: TRBV11-3; J: TRBJ2-1
CDR3: CASSGPAGGNTGELFF; DNA: TGTGCCAGCAGTGGACCAGCGGGGGGAAACACCGGGGAGCTGTTTTTT; D: TRBD2; length: 16; size: many; V: TRBV6-1; J: TRBJ2-2
CDR3: CASSLHREGTGELFF; DNA: TGTGCCAGCAGTTTACACAGGGAGGGCACCGGGGAGCTGTTTTTT; D: -; length: 15; size: many; V: TRBV12-3/TRBV12-4; J: TRBJ2-2
CDR3: CATSLYSNQPQHF; DNA: TGTGCCACCAGTCTTTATAGCAATCAGCCCCAGCATTTT; D: -; length: 13; size: many; V: TRBV24-1; J: TRBJ1-5
CDR3: CSADARANTEAFF; DNA: TGCAGCGCAGACGCCAGGGCGAACACTGAAGCTTTCTTT; D: -; length: 13; size: -; V: TRBV29-1; J: TRBJ1-1
CDR3: CASSIRGGPTDTQYF; DNA: TGTGCCAGCAGTATTCGGGGGGGACCCACAGATACGCAGTATTTT; D: TRBD2; length: 15; size: many; V: TRBV12-3/TRBV12-4; J: TRBJ2-3
CDR3: CASSFWYRGPGELFF; DNA: TGTGCCAGCAGTTTTTGGTACAGGGGGCCCGGGGAGCTGTTTTTT; D: TRBD1; length: 15; size: few; V: TRBV12-3/TRBV12-4; J: TRBJ2-2
CDR3: CASTFSYEQYF; DNA: TGTGCCAGCACGTTTTCCTACGAGCAGTACTTC; D: -; length: 11; size: -; V: TRBV6-2/TRBV6-3; J: TRBJ2-7
CDR3: CASSFHTGQGEDEQFF; DNA: TGTGCCAGCAGCTTCCACACGGGACAGGGGGAAGATGAGCAGTTCTTC; D: TRBD1; length: 16; size: many; V: TRBV7-8; J: TRBJ2-1
CDR3: CASRLSAATNEKLFF; DNA: TGTGCCAGCAGACTCTCGGCTGCAACTAATGAAAAACTGTTTTTT; D: -; length: 15; size: -; V: TRBV6-2/TRBV6-3; J: TRBJ1-4
CDR3: CASSRQGAGTEAFF; DNA: TGTGCCAGCAGCCGACAGGGGGCGGGCACTGAAGCTTTCTTT; D: TRBD1; length: 14; size: many; V: TRBV7-9; J: TRBJ1-1
CDR3: CARDRRDDTEAFF; DNA: TGTGCCAGAGACCGCAGGGACGACACTGAAGCTTTCTTT; D: -; length: 13; size: -; V: TRBV19; J: TRBJ1-1
CDR3: CASSLDTPSTGLDTQYF; DNA: TGTGCCAGCAGCTTAGATACCCCCTCCACAGGGCTAGATACGCAGTATTTT; D: -; length: 17; size: many; V: TRBV11-3; J: TRBJ2-3
CDR3: CASSFGSGQPQHF; DNA: TGTGCCAGCAGCTTTGGGAGCGGTCAGCCCCAGCATTTT; D: -; length: 13; size: -; V: TRBV5-8; J: TRBJ1-5
CDR3: CASTGGGENEKLFF; DNA: TGTGCCAGCACCGGTGGAGGGGAGAATGAAAAACTGTTTTTT; D: -; length: 14; size: many; V: TRBV2; J: TRBJ1-4
CDR3: CASSQAGTGHQPQHF; DNA: TGTGCCAGCAGCCAGGCCGGGACAGGGCATCAGCCCCAGCATTTT; D: TRBD1; length: 15; size: many; V: TRBV3-1; J: TRBJ1-5
CDR3: CASSHSRGANQPQHF; DNA: TGCGCCAGCAGCCATTCCAGGGGCGCGAATCAGCCCCAGCATTTT; D: -; length: 15; size: -; V: TRBV4-1; J: TRBJ1-5
CDR3: CAISGGNTEAFF; DNA: TGTGCCATCAGTGGCGGGAACACTGAAGCTTTCTTT; D: -; length: 12; size: many; V: TRBV10-3; J: TRBJ1-1
CDR3: CASSSRTSRTGSRMNTEAFF; DNA: TGTGCCAGCAGCTCCCGGACCTCCCGGACAGGGAGCCGTATGAACACTGAAGCTTTCTTT; D: TRBD1; length: 20; size: -; V: TRBV7-9; J: TRBJ1-1
CDR3: CASSGGRDSRRDQPQHF; DNA: TGTGCCAGCAGTGGGGGCAGGGACAGCCGACGGGATCAGCCCCAGCATTTT; D: TRBD1; length: 17; size: many; V: TRBV2; J: TRBJ1-5
CDR3: CASSLGPAGGPGEQYF; DNA: TGTGCCAGCAGCTTAGGTCCGGCGGGAGGGCCCGGGGAGCAGTACTTC; D: TRBD2; length: 16; size: -; V: TRBV7-2; J: TRBJ2-7
CDR3: CASSSYRGPRAMTGELFF; DNA: TGTGCCAGCAGCTCATACAGGGGTCCCCGGGCCATGACCGGGGAGCTGTTTTTT; D: TRBD1; length: 18; size: many; V: TRBV11-2; J: TRBJ2-2
CDR3: CASSLGALIAGYYNEQFF; DNA: TGTGCCAGCAGCTTGGGTGCTCTTATAGCGGGGTATTACAATGAGCAGTTCTTC; D: TRBD2; length: 18; size: -; V: TRBV7-6; J: TRBJ2-1
CDR3: CASSIVSTDTQYF; DNA: TGTGCCAGCAGTATTGTCAGCACAGATACGCAGTATTTT; D: -; length: 13; size: few; V: TRBV27; J: TRBJ2-3
CDR3: CASSRDRGLSQPQHF; DNA: TGTGCCAGCAGCAGGGACAGGGGCCTAAGTCAGCCCCAGCATTTT; D: TRBD1; length: 15; size: -; V: TRBV12-3/TRBV12-4; J: TRBJ1-5
CDR3: CASSLEASGEGEQFF; DNA: TGTGCCAGCAGCTTAGAAGCTAGCGGGGAGGGTGAGCAGTTCTTC; D: TRBD2; length: 15; size: -; V: TRBV11-3; J: TRBJ2-1
CDR3: CASSHKDRGLHGYTF; DNA: TGTGCCAGCAGCCACAAAGACAGGGGGCTGCATGGCTACACCTTC; D: TRBD1; length: 15; size: many; V: TRBV3-1; J: TRBJ1-2
CDR3: CASSLRDSGYGYTF; DNA: TGTGCCAGCTCACTGAGGGACAGTGGCTATGGCTACACCTTC; D: TRBD1; length: 14; size: -; V: TRBV18; J: TRBJ1-2
CDR3: CASSIDRQGHSNQPQHF; DNA: TGTGCCAGTAGTATAGATCGACAGGGCCATAGCAATCAGCCCCAGCATTTT; D: TRBD1; length: 17; size: many; V: TRBV19; J: TRBJ1-5
CDR3: CASSLPDGVEAFF; DNA: TGTGCCAGCAGTTTACCGGACGGAGTTGAAGCTTTCTTT; D: -; length: 13; size: many; V: TRBV27; J: TRBJ1-1
CDR3: CASSGGGEDTQYF; DNA: TGCGCCAGCAGTGGGGGGGGGGAAGATACGCAGTATTTT; D: TRBD2; length: 13; size: many; V: TRBV4-1; J: TRBJ2-3
CDR3: CASSPQRKTNTEAFF; DNA: TGTGCCAGCTCACCACAGAGAAAGACGAACACTGAAGCTTTCTTT; D: -; length: 15; size: many; V: TRBV18; J: TRBJ1-1
CDR3: CASSQRDGLNYGYTF; DNA: TGCGCCAGCAGCCAGAGGGACGGGCTTAACTATGGCTACACCTTC; D: -; length: 15; size: -; V: TRBV4-1; J: TRBJ1-2
CDR3: CASSPRVGQEEKLFF; DNA: TGTGCCAGCAGCCCCCGGGTGGGGCAGGAGGAAAAACTGTTTTTT; D: -; length: 15; size: few; V: TRBV7-6; J: TRBJ1-4
CDR3: CSARETGEGETQYF; DNA: TGCAGTGCTAGAGAAACAGGGGAGGGAGAGACCCAGTACTTC; D: -; length: 14; size: few; V: TRBV20-1; J: TRBJ2-5